The present entry profiles one T cell receptor beta chain with its context. Primers included in the PCR were 60 Vbeta and 13 Jbeta primers. Profiling relied on immunoSEQ multiplex PCR, and the TCRdb table lists in-frame clones only, not all of them. The sample totals some 200,000 clones; its top ten clones hold 1.1%. The CDR3 has 13 residues. V shed 4 bases and J shed 4 bases, with 10 bases lying between them. CDR1 SEHNR and CDR2 FQNEAQ come from the germline V gene (reference sequence). This sample was included in a study of cytomegalovirus exposure and HLA in healthy donors. Study background: The roughly 100 million unique TCR beta sequences, from 150 million to 200 million T cells, were found by an earlier analysis.

Sequenced material: PBMCs. The chain joins TRBV7-9 to TRBJ1-1; D ambiguous. The source is a girl aged 2-10 years in good health and CMV-seropositive. The CDR3 DNA is TGTGCCAGCAGCTACCCGAGATTCACTGAAGCTTTCTTT. Protein: CASSYPRFTEAFF.